What follows are 18 T cell receptor beta chains derived from one specimen sequenced in a study of blood T cell repertoires in COVID-19. Profiled with immunoSEQ multiplex PCR; TCRdb holds only in-frame clones, not every one. The sample lists roughly 140,000 clones, around four fifths occurring once. The source material was peripheral blood. These receptors were taken from a woman aged 80 or older with acute or convalescent COVID-19.

The table lists this clone with a few counts. V gene TRBV27 combines with J gene TRBJ1-5; 10 nucleotides line up with TRBD1. This CDR3 has 15 residues. Germline-derived CDR1 and CDR2 are MNHEY and SMNVEV (reference sequence). Trimming took 3 bases from V and 6 from J; bases not matched to a gene: 5. The CDR3 loop is CASSLGTGVSQPQHF. The CDR3 region has the DNA TGTGCCAGCAGTTTGGGGACAGGGGTCTCTCAGCCCCAGCATTTT.

This chain links TRBV28 with TRBJ1-2; D unclear. The V gene's germline CDR1 is MDHEN and CDR2 SYDVKM. V was pared by 7 bases and J by 0 bases, with 9 bases between. This CDR3 is 13 amino acids long. The CDR3 region has the DNA TGTGCCAGCAAACTCCAAGCTAACTATGGCTACACCTTC. Encoded protein: CASKLQANYGYTF.

V is TRBV2 and J is TRBJ2-1; TRBD1 aligns across 7 bases. The CDR3 totals 12 residues. Germline V lookup: CDR1 SNHLY, CDR2 FYNNEI. After removal of 3 bases from V and 13 bases from J, the junction contained 6 bases not matched to a gene. CDR3 bases: TGTGCCAGCAGTGAGGACAGGCCCAGACAGTTCTTC. It codes for CASSEDRPRQFF. Supplemented by reference TRBV2 and TRBJ2-1, the full variable domain reads EPEVTQTPSHQVTQMGQEVILRCVPISNHLYFYWYRQILGQKVEFLVSFYNNEISEKSEIFDDQFSVERPDGSNFTLKIRSTKLEDSAMYFCASSEDRPRQFFGPGTRLTVL.

This rearrangement joins TRBV11-2 to TRBJ1-1; D unresolved. This CDR3 spans 13 amino acids. Germline CDR1 and CDR2: SGHAT and FQNNGV. Trimming took off 1 base at V and 6 bases at J, with 9 bases between the two ends. CDR3 sequence: CASSLVRVPEAFF. In DNA, the CDR3 is TGTGCCAGCAGCTTAGTTCGGGTCCCTGAAGCTTTCTTT.

This clone showed up just once. The chain has TRBV27 and TRBJ2-5, with D perhaps matching TRBD2 (7 bases). The germline V gene has CDR1 MNHEY and CDR2 SMNVEV (reference sequence). The CDR3 is made up of 15 amino acids. V lost 3 bases, J lost 2 bases, and 13 bases lay in between. In nucleotides, the CDR3 is TGTGCCAGCAGTTTCACAGGGAGGGGACAAGAGACCCAGTACTTC. Encoded protein: CASSFTGRGQETQYF.

J is TRBJ1-1 and V is TRBV25-1; the D is unclear. The CDR3 consists of 11 residues. The germline V gene has CDR1 MGHDK and CDR2 SYGVNS. V lost 8 bases to trimming and J lost 10 bases, with 14 bases between them. The CDR3: CASGGSRGAFF. DNA of the CDR3: TGTGCCAGCGGAGGATCTCGTGGAGCTTTCTTT.

The V gene is TRBV19, the J gene TRBJ2-5, with TRBD1 identical over 9 bases. V lost 4 bases and J lost 2; bases outside the gene matches: 11. The CDR3 is 17 residues long. Germline V CDR1 and CDR2: LNHDA, SQIVND (reference sequence). This CDR3 is CASSKIRQGVRQETQYF. CDR3 in DNA: TGTGCCAGTAGTAAAATCCGACAGGGGGTGAGGCAAGAGACCCAGTACTTC.

J is TRBJ1-2 and V is TRBV5-8, with TRBD1 as a possible D gene (6 bases). From germline, CDR1 is SGHTS and CDR2 YDEGEE. CDR3 size: 14 residues. The germline V and J ends were trimmed by 1 base and 4 bases, with 11 bases remaining between them. The CDR3 protein is CASSLTGIFYGYTF. CDR3 DNA: TGTGCCAGCAGCTTGACAGGGATCTTCTATGGCTACACCTTC.

This chain connects TRBV19 to TRBJ2-1, with TRBD2 as a possible D gene (6 bases). Germline V lookup: CDR1 LNHDA, CDR2 SQIVND (reference sequence). The V end lost 4 bases, the J end lost 8 bases, and 18 bases lay between the germline ends. There are 15 residues in the CDR3. The CDR3 DNA sequence: TGTGCCAGTAGTACAAGGAGGGGATTAAGGGATGAGCAGTTCTTC. It yields the protein CASSTRRGLRDEQFF. The complete variable domain, with remaining parts taken from reference TRBV19 and TRBJ2-1, reads DGGITQSPKYLFRKEGQNVTLSCEQNLNHDAMYWYRQDPGQGLRLIYYSQIVNDFQKGDIAEGYSVSREKKESFPLTVTSAQKNPTAFYLCASSTRRGLRDEQFFGPGTRLTVL.

This chain links TRBV11-2 with TRBJ1-2, with 7 bases fitting TRBD1. Looked up from germline, CDR1 is SGHAT and CDR2 is FQNNGV. Losses at the gene ends were 4 bases for V and 8 bases for J; bases not matched to a gene: 10. The CDR3 loop spans 14 amino acids. The CDR3, as DNA: TGTGCCAGCAGCTCTACACAGGGGCGGCGGGGCTACACCTTC. Its translation: CASSSTQGRRGYTF.

J is TRBJ1-5 and V is TRBV6-5; tentative D call: TRBD1 (5 bases). The germline V gene encodes CDR1 MNHEY and CDR2 SVGAGI. Deletions cut 3 bases from V and 7 bases from J, with 10 bases between. The CDR3 extends over 13 amino acids. The CDR3 reads CASSYQGGQPQHF. The CDR3, as DNA: TGTGCCAGCAGTTATCAGGGAGGACAGCCCCAGCATTTT.

This clone was seen just once. V and J are TRBV5-1 and TRBJ2-3; 11 bases line up with TRBD2. CDR1 is SGHRS and CDR2 is YFSETQ in the germline V gene. Germline trimming cut 2 bases from V and 3 bases from J; bases unmatched to any gene: 2. The CDR3 spans 15 residues. Here the CDR3 DNA reads TGCGCCAGCAGCTTTTCTAGCGGGGGGACAGATACGCAGTATTTT. Its protein product is CASSFSSGGTDTQYF.

This chain joins TRBV21-1 and TRBJ2-7; no check of the table's D call, TRBD1, against the DNA was made. TRBV21-1 is an annotated pseudogene. This CDR3 is built from 17 residues. The CDR3 sequence: CASSLYATGGCFYEQYF. CDR3 bases: TGTGCCAGCAGCCTATACGCAACAGGGGGCTGTTTCTACGAGCAGTACTTC.

V gene TRBV10-3 combines with J gene TRBJ1-1; TRBD1 agrees at 10 bases. The CDR3 is 15 residues long. The trim removed 6 bases at V and 3 bases at J, leaving 7 bases unmatched. Germline-derived CDR1 and CDR2 are ENHRY and SYGVKD. CDR3 loop: CAIRRQGAPDTEAFF. In nucleotides, the CDR3 is TGTGCCATCAGACGACAGGGGGCGCCGGACACTGAAGCTTTCTTT.

This clone was picked up a small number of times. The V and J genes are TRBV18 and TRBJ2-2; TRBD2 might be the D (6 bases). Germline V gene lookup returns CDR1 KGHSH and CDR2 LQKENI. Trimming removed 9 bases from V and 0 bases from J, with 14 bases in between. The CDR3 is 15 amino acids. CDR3 DNA: TGTGCCAGTCGGAGGGTCCTCGCGAACACCGGGGAGCTGTTTTTT. This encodes CASRRVLANTGELFF.

The rearrangement uses TRBV7-9 and TRBJ1-5; possible D gene TRBD1, 5 bases. CDR1 is SEHNR and CDR2 is FQNEAQ in the germline V gene (reference sequence). The V end lost 1 base, the J end lost 0 bases, and 13 bases lay between the germline ends. CDR3 length equals 17 residues. Here the CDR3 DNA reads TGTGCCAGCAGCTTAGGGGGCACAGTCTATAGCAATCAGCCCCAGCATTTT. Translation gives CASSLGGTVYSNQPQHF. Full variable domain (missing parts from reference TRBV7-9 and TRBJ1-5): DTGVSQNPRHKITKRGQNVTFRCDPISEHNRLYWYRQTLGQGPEFLTYFQNEAQLEKSRLLSDRFSAERPKGSFSTLEIQRTEQGDSAMYLCASSLGGTVYSNQPQHFGDGTRLSIL.

This chain connects TRBV3-1 (or the pseudogene TRBV3-2) to TRBJ2-7; 8 bases match TRBD1. There are 14 residues in the CDR3. The trim removed 3 bases at V and 7 bases at J, leaving 8 bases unmatched. Per the germline V gene, CDR1 is LGHDT and CDR2 is YNNKEL (reference sequence). CDR3 DNA: TGTGCCAGCAGCCACCAAGGACAGGGAGGAGAGCAGTACTTC. It yields the protein CASSHQGQGGEQYF.

The chain employs TRBV12-5 and TRBJ2-1; D possibly corresponds to TRBD2 (6 bases). The CDR3 length is 16 residues. Germline V gene data show CDR1 as LGHNT and CDR2 as FRNRAP. The V end lost 7 bases, the J end lost 7 bases, and 23 bases lay between the germline ends. CDR3: CASAWGSTAGRNEQFF. The CDR3 DNA reads TGTGCTAGTGCCTGGGGTTCGACGGCGGGACGGAATGAGCAGTTCTTC. The full variable domain, in which reference TRBV12-5 and TRBJ2-1 provide the parts outside the CDR3, is DARVTQTPRHKVTEMGQEVTMRCQPILGHNTVFWYRQTMMQGLELLAYFRNRAPLDDSGMPKDRFSAEMPDATLATLKIQPSEPRDSAVYFCASAWGSTAGRNEQFFGPGTRLTVL.